A selection of T cell receptor beta chains follows, all from one sample in a study of T cell responses to AZD1222 COVID-19 vaccine. The method was immunoSEQ multiplex PCR; TCRdb's version includes in-frame clones alone and lacks a portion of them. The repertoire consists of approximately 120,000 clones, with roughly 89% occurring once and the leading ten covering around 30%. Sequenced material: peripheral blood, taken on day 0 of AZD1222 vaccination. The source is an adult in good health. CDR3s leave out the opening cysteine and the closing phenylalanine or tryptophan.

v_call: TRBV5-1
j_call: TRBJ2-1
cdr3_aa: ASSLEHKGSEQF

v_call: TRBV19
j_call: TRBJ1-2
cdr3_aa: ASSAGTGTYGYT

v_call: TRBV7-2
j_call: TRBJ2-3
cdr3_aa: ASSLARGAGTDTQY

v_call: TRBV5-1
j_call: TRBJ1-2
cdr3_aa: ASSLESSYGYT

v_call: TRBV11-2
j_call: TRBJ2-6
cdr3_aa: ASSRSGSGANVLT

v_call: TRBV5-7
j_call: TRBJ2-2
cdr3_aa: ASSLACGGRSTGELF

v_call: TRBV24-1
j_call: TRBJ1-2
cdr3_aa: ATSPGGVGGYT

v_call: TRBV6-2/TRBV6-3
j_call: TRBJ1-5
cdr3_aa: ASSYLGPGNQPQH

v_call: TRBV4-1
j_call: TRBJ1-2
cdr3_aa: ASSQATSAVGYT

v_call: TRBV19
j_call: TRBJ1-2
cdr3_aa: ASSTVIGTVVGYT

v_call: TRBV5-1
j_call: TRBJ1-3
cdr3_aa: ASSLAPLGGGNTIY

v_call: TRBV18
j_call: TRBJ1-2
cdr3_aa: ASSQDDYGYT

v_call: TRBV18
j_call: TRBJ1-5
cdr3_aa: ASSPLSNQPQH

v_call: TRBV4-3
j_call: TRBJ1-4
cdr3_aa: ASSQGVGTGNNEKLF

v_call: TRBV4-2
j_call: TRBJ1-2
cdr3_aa: ASSQESAGNYGYT

v_call: TRBV27
j_call: TRBJ2-6
cdr3_aa: ASSLRGANVLT

v_call: TRBV7-8
j_call: TRBJ2-7
cdr3_aa: ASSKGHIYEQY

v_call: TRBV6-5
j_call: TRBJ2-7
cdr3_aa: ASRTTYEQY

v_call: TRBV3-1/TRBV3-2
j_call: TRBJ2-7
cdr3_aa: ASRERQRLGEQY

v_call: TRBV27
j_call: TRBJ1-6
cdr3_aa: ASSPPGASYNSPLH

v_call: TRBV9
j_call: TRBJ2-3
cdr3_aa: ASSVKGSGGAETDTQY

v_call: TRBV6-2/TRBV6-3
j_call: TRBJ1-6
cdr3_aa: ASSYIRNSPLH

v_call: TRBV28
j_call: TRBJ2-7
cdr3_aa: ASSLSSYEQY

v_call: TRBV6-5
j_call: TRBJ1-6
cdr3_aa: ASSYLGSYNSPLH

v_call: TRBV6-2/TRBV6-3
j_call: TRBJ2-4
cdr3_aa: ASSSRVAGTLY

v_call: TRBV9
j_call: TRBJ2-1
cdr3_aa: ASSDGTSGSNEQF

v_call: TRBV29-1
j_call: TRBJ2-7
cdr3_aa: SVVDSFQGEQY

v_call: TRBV6-5
j_call: TRBJ1-3
cdr3_aa: ASRTLGTGNTIY

v_call: TRBV9
j_call: TRBJ2-3
cdr3_aa: ASNPQGLATTDTQY

v_call: TRBV6-2/TRBV6-3
j_call: TRBJ1-2
cdr3_aa: ASSAGQSANYGYT

v_call: TRBV10-3
j_call: TRBJ2-1
cdr3_aa: AISGSGGNNEQF

v_call: TRBV9
j_call: TRBJ2-1
cdr3_aa: ASSVGGSHYNEQF